This T cell receptor beta chain originates from a study of radiation and T cells in renal cell carcinoma. About this clone itself: Its antigen is not known.

The CDR3 consists of 16 residues. Broader study findings: Without pretreatment biopsies, baseline tumor clonotype presence was undetermined.

Documented time point: blood 4 weeks post-SBRT, at nephrectomy. Treatment given: 15 Gy SBRT to primary tumor, nephrectomy 4 weeks later. The table came from immunoSEQ multiplex PCR; TCRdb's copy has only in-frame clones and leaves some out. The sample lists around 81,000 clones, roughly 80% occurring once. Sample: blood, taken from a patient whose treatment included radiotherapy and nephrectomy. This TCR derives from a man aged 50 to 60 with renal cell carcinoma. The chain recombines TRBV7-5 with TRBJ1-3; the table's TRBD1 call for D was not verified on the DNA. TRBV7-5 counts as a pseudogene. In DNA, the CDR3 is TGTGCCAGAAGCTTAGGGCAGGGGTCTAAAGGAAACACCATATATTTT. Translation: CARSLGQGSKGNTIYF.